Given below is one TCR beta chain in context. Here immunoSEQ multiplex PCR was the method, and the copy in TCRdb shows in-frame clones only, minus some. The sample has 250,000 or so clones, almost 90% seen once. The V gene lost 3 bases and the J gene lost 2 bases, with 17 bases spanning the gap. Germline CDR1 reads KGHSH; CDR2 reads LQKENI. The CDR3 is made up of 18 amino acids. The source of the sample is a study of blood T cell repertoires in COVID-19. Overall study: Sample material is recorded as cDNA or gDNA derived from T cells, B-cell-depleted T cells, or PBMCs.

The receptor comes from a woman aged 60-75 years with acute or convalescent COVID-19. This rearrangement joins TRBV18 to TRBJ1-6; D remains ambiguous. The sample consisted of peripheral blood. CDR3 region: CASSPTHSSGTYNSPLHF. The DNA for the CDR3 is TGTGCCAGCTCACCTACTCACAGTAGCGGGACCTATAATTCACCCCTCCACTTT.